These 6 T cell receptor beta chains were sequenced from one sample in a study of T cell responses to AZD1222 COVID-19 vaccine. Clones were read by immunoSEQ multiplex PCR, and TCRdb kept only the in-frame ones, dropping some. In the table there are some 70,000 clones, about four fifths of which are singletons. Specimen: peripheral blood, collected 28 days after the second AZD1222 dose. Source of these receptors: an adult who received the AZD1222 COVID-19 vaccine.

V is TRBV7-8 and J is TRBJ2-4; tentative D call: TRBD2 (5 bases). CDR1 is SGHVS, CDR2 FQNEAQ, per germline. The CDR3 contains 16 residues. The ends were cut back, 10 bases at V and 0 bases at J, with 19 bases in the middle. CDR3 sequence: CATKLGDSLAKNIQYF. In nucleotides, the CDR3 is TGTGCCACCAAACTGGGAGATTCCCTAGCCAAAAACATTCAGTACTTC.

The V and J genes are TRBV7-9 and TRBJ2-7, with TRBD2 as a possible D gene (6 bases). V gave up 5 bases and J gave up 0 bases, with 14 bases separating them. The CDR3 extends over 15 amino acids. Per the germline V gene, CDR1 is SEHNR and CDR2 is FQNEAQ (reference sequence). The CDR3 DNA reads TGTGCCAGCAGCCCGAGTCGGGGGAGCTCCTACGAGCAGTACTTC. It translates to CASSPSRGSSYEQYF.

The rearrangement uses TRBV6-1 and TRBJ2-3; 9 bases agree with TRBD2. Germline trimming cut 3 bases from V and 2 bases from J; bases unmatched to any gene: 6. The CDR3 runs 16 residues. Germline CDR1 MNHNS, CDR2 SASEGT. CDR3 in amino acids: CASSDLGGGVTDTQYF. CDR3 DNA: TGTGCCAGCAGTGATTTGGGCGGGGGGGTCACAGATACGCAGTATTTT.

The V gene is TRBV12-3 or TRBV12-4, the J gene TRBJ2-7, with 7 bases matching TRBD2. The CDR3 extends over 12 amino acids. The V gene end was trimmed by 3 bases and the J gene end by 7 bases; junction bases not matched to a gene: 3. In nucleotides, the CDR3 is TGTGCCAGCAGTTTGCTGCGGGGGGAGCAGTACTTC. It specifies CASSLLRGEQYF.

In its sample, this clone was seen a few times. The V call is TRBV24-1, the J call TRBJ2-2, with 7 bases identical to TRBD2. V was clipped by 7 bases and J by 5 bases; unmatched bases: 6. Germline loops: CDR1 KGHDR, CDR2 SFDVKD. The CDR3 is made up of 14 amino acids. The DNA for the CDR3 is TGTGCCACCAGCAGCGGGGTGGGGACCGGGGAGCTGTTTTTT. It yields the protein CATSSGVGTGELFF.

The sample holds a few counts of this clone. The V call is TRBV9, the J call TRBJ1-6; a possible D gene is TRBD1 (6 bases). The germline gives CDR1 SGDLS, CDR2 YYNGEE. The CDR3 is 14 residues long. Trimming took off 4 bases at V and 7 bases at J, with 12 bases between the two ends. CDR3 bases: TGTGCCAGCAGCTCCTGGGGGGGCAATTCACCCCTCCACTTT. Residues: CASSSWGGNSPLHF.